These 21 T cell receptor beta chains were all obtained from the same sample, sequenced in a study of PD-1 blockade in classical Hodgkin lymphoma. As to time point: cycle 4 day 1 (C4D1), after 5 to 7 weeks of nivolumab. Each patient relapsed following autologous stem cell transplantation, and prior brentuximab vedotin exposure differed. Clones were sequenced by immunoSEQ multiplex PCR, and TCRdb holds only the in-frame ones, with some missing. The sample includes around 53,000 clones, about 80% of them seen just once. Here the sequenced sample was peripheral blood mononuclear cells (PBMCs), taken before the fourth cycle of nivolumab. These receptors were collected from a human donor with classical Hodgkin lymphoma.

This chain uses TRBV21-1 with TRBJ2-3; TRBD2, the D gene given by the table, was not confirmed from the DNA. TRBV21-1 is flagged as a pseudogene. This CDR3 has 11 residues. This CDR3 is CASTLAGGVDF. CDR3 DNA sequence: TGTGCCAGCACCCTAGCGGGAGGGGTGGATTTT.

This chain connects TRBV5-4 to TRBJ1-4; D unresolved. This CDR3 region has 14 residues. Germline assignment: CDR1 SGHNT and CDR2 YYREEE (reference sequence). V was clipped by 1 base and J by 3 bases, with 7 bases between them. The CDR3 DNA follows: TGTGCCAGCAGCTTGAACGGGCCTAATGAAAAACTGTTTTTT. Protein sequence: CASSLNGPNEKLFF.

The chain employs TRBV28 and TRBJ2-2, with a weak D call TRBD1 (6 bases). CDR1 is MDHEN and CDR2 is SYDVKM in the germline V gene. V lost 8 bases and J 6 bases, leaving 16 bases between the germline ends. The CDR3 contains 14 residues. The CDR3 bases are TGTGCCAGCTCCGTCCAGGGGTACGCCGGGGAGCTGTTTTTT. Encoded protein: CASSVQGYAGELFF.

This clone has just a few counts. The chain employs TRBV9 and TRBJ2-1, with a weak D call TRBD2 (5 bases). Trimming took off 0 bases at V and 8 bases at J, with 15 bases between the two ends. Germline CDR1 and CDR2: SGDLS and YYNGEE. The length of the CDR3 is 15 residues. CDR3 bases: TGTGCCAGCAGCGTAGAACTAGGGCTGATCCATGAGCAGTTCTTC. Protein sequence: CASSVELGLIHEQFF.

The J gene is TRBJ1-5, the V gene TRBV19; TRBD1 is a possible D gene (6 bases). Germline CDR1 LNHDA, CDR2 SQIVND (reference sequence). This CDR3 is built from 16 residues. V lost 6 bases to trimming and J lost 2 bases, with 17 bases between them. CDR3 sequence reads: CASRDPGTPGNQPQHF. The CDR3 DNA follows: TGTGCCAGTAGGGACCCCGGGACACCGGGCAATCAGCCCCAGCATTTT. The full variable domain, in which reference TRBV19 and TRBJ1-5 provide the parts outside the CDR3, is DGGITQSPKYLFRKEGQNVTLSCEQNLNHDAMYWYRQDPGQGLRLIYYSQIVNDFQKGDIAEGYSVSREKKESFPLTVTSAQKNPTAFYLCASRDPGTPGNQPQHFGDGTRLSIL.

The chain is built from TRBV7-9 and TRBJ2-5; a weak D match, TRBD1 (6 bases). The CDR3 has 15 amino acids. Trimming took off 4 bases at V and 5 bases at J, with 17 bases between the two ends. The germline V gene encodes CDR1 SEHNR and CDR2 FQNEAQ (reference sequence). For the CDR3, the DNA is TGTGCCAGCAGCTCTCTAGGGGGAGTAGGGGAGACCCAGTACTTC. Translation gives CASSSLGGVGETQYF.

V and J are TRBV6-5 and TRBJ1-1, with D perhaps matching TRBD1 (6 bases). V was shortened by 6 bases and J by 4 bases, with 12 bases between the two germline ends. Germline CDR1 MNHEY, CDR2 SVGAGI. The CDR3 runs to 13 residues. CDR3: CASSLGQFTEAFF. CDR3 nucleotides: TGTGCCAGCAGCCTCGGACAGTTCACTGAAGCTTTCTTT.

This CDR3 is CASSSGISYEQYF. DNA for the CDR3: TGTGCCAGCAGCTCGGGTATCTCCTACGAGCAGTACTTC. The genes are TRBV7-3 and TRBJ2-7; D remains ambiguous. V was clipped by 4 bases and J by 0 bases, with 7 bases between them. This CDR3 contains 13 residues. In germline, CDR1 is SGHTA, CDR2 FQGTGA.

The chain has TRBV2 and TRBJ2-5, with D possibly being TRBD2 (5 bases). V was clipped by 0 bases and J by 5 bases, with 13 bases between them. The CDR3 is made up of 15 amino acids. Germline CDR1 SNHLY, CDR2 FYNNEI. CDR3 residues: CASSEATGNWETQYF. DNA for the CDR3: TGTGCCAGCAGTGAAGCGACGGGGAATTGGGAGACCCAGTACTTC.

The CDR3 DNA reads TGTGCCAGCAGCCCTTGGACAGGGGGCGCGGATGGCTACACCTTC. It specifies CASSPWTGGADGYTF. This chain joins TRBV5-4 and TRBJ1-2, with TRBD1 identical over 11 bases. V was pared by 4 bases and J by 6 bases, with 8 bases of the junction left unmatched. CDR3 size: 15 residues. Germline loops: CDR1 SGHNT, CDR2 YYREEE (reference sequence).

V usage is TRBV7-9 and J usage is TRBJ2-3; D remains unclear. V was pared by 3 bases and J by 3 bases, with 10 bases between. Germline V gene lookup returns CDR1 SEHNR and CDR2 FQNEAQ (reference sequence). The CDR3 has 14 amino acids. CDR3 coding DNA: TGTGCCAGCAGCTTGACGGGTTCGACAGATACGCAGTATTTT. It specifies CASSLTGSTDTQYF.

The genes are TRBV7-2 and TRBJ1-1; no reliable D call. V shed 2 bases and J shed 7 bases, with 8 bases lying between them. The V gene's germline CDR1 is SGHTA and CDR2 FQGNSA. The CDR3 runs to 12 residues. Written as DNA, the CDR3 is TGTGCCAGCAGCTTATGGGTGAGTGAAGCTTTCTTT. Translated, it gives CASSLWVSEAFF.

Here the CDR3 reads CASSPLELAGSQTQYF. The CDR3 region has the DNA TGTGCCAGCAGCCCCCTCGAACTAGCGGGATCTCAGACCCAGTACTTC. The chain uses TRBV4-2 and TRBJ2-5; 10 bases agree with TRBD2. Unmatched junction bases numbered 11, after V lost 4 bases and J lost 6 bases. Germline CDR1 LGHNA, CDR2 YNFKEQ. This CDR3 contains 16 residues.

The V and J genes are TRBV9 and TRBJ1-2, with 7 bases matching TRBD1. Trimming cost V 4 bases and J 3 bases; bases outside gene matches: 18. Per the germline V gene, CDR1 is SGDLS and CDR2 is YYNGEE. This CDR3 contains 18 residues. The CDR3 region has the DNA TGTGCCAGCAGCCCCCAACCAGCGCCGGGACAGTCATACTATGGCTACACCTTC. Translating it yields CASSPQPAPGQSYYGYTF.

The chain recombines TRBV5-1 with TRBJ2-7; 8 bases align to TRBD2. The CDR3 runs to 15 residues. Germline CDR1 SGHRS, CDR2 YFSETQ. The V and J ends lost 2 bases and 3 bases, in that order; junction bases with no gene match: 7. The CDR3 DNA reads as TGCGCCAGCAGCTTATTACCGGGACTAGGCTACGAGCAGTACTTC. Amino acids: CASSLLPGLGYEQYF.

This clone was counted between two and nine times. This chain uses TRBV7-2 with TRBJ2-7, with TRBD2 matching 10 bases. Germline CDR1 SGHTA, CDR2 FQGNSA. The V segment lost 4 bases and the J segment 6 bases; nucleotides outside the gene matches: 6. This CDR3 contains 14 residues. The CDR3 region has the DNA TGTGCCAGCAGCTCCATAGCGGGAGGAGGCGAGCAGTACTTC. Encoded protein: CASSSIAGGGEQYF.

V gene TRBV6-5 combines with J gene TRBJ2-7; D gene ambiguous. Per the germline V gene, CDR1 is MNHEY and CDR2 is SVGAGI. This CDR3 comprises 11 residues. V gave up 5 bases and J gave up 9 bases, with 11 bases separating them. This CDR3 reads CASSPTGVQYF. In nucleotides, the CDR3 is TGTGCCAGCAGTCCGACCGGCGTGCAGTACTTC.

The chain couples TRBV29-1 to TRBJ2-1; D might be TRBD1 (5 bases). Between the trimmed V and J ends, which lost 4 bases and 4 bases, there was a span of 20 bases. CDR1 is SQVTM, CDR2 ANQGSEA, per germline. This CDR3 region has 16 residues. In nucleotides, the CDR3 is TGCAGCGTTGCGCGTCGGGCAGGGAATATTTACAATGAGCAGTTCTTC. This codes for CSVARRAGNIYNEQFF.

The rearrangement joins TRBV28 to TRBJ2-3; D is uncertain. The CDR3 sequence is 14 residues long. Germline V gene sequence: CDR1 MDHEN, CDR2 SYDVKM. Trimming cost V 0 bases and J 0 bases, with 4 bases left between them. CDR3 protein: CASSLWRSTDTQYF. The CDR3 DNA follows: TGTGCCAGCAGTTTATGGAGAAGCACAGATACGCAGTATTTT. Full variable domain (missing parts from reference TRBV28 and TRBJ2-3): DVKVTQSSRYLVKRTGEKVFLECVQDMDHENMFWYRQDPGLGLRLIYFSYDVKMKEKGDIPEGYSVSREKKERFSLILESASTNQTSMYLCASSLWRSTDTQYFGPGTRLTVL.

The rearrangement joins TRBV6-1 to TRBJ1-2; D is unclear. This CDR3 is 16 amino acids long. Trimming left V 0 bases short and J 4 bases short, with 15 bases between. CDR1 and CDR2 from the germline V gene are MNHNS and SASEGT. In DNA form, the CDR3 reads TGTGCCAGCAGTGAAGCGTTGCCGACTCCTATCTATGGCTACACCTTC. It translates to CASSEALPTPIYGYTF.

This chain joins TRBV6-6 and TRBJ2-1; 10 bases align to TRBD2. V was clipped by 5 bases and J by 6 bases; unmatched bases: 7. CDR3 size: 15 residues. The V gene's germline CDR1 is MNHNY and CDR2 SVGAGI (reference sequence). Here the CDR3 reads CASSPSGSKVNEQFF. The CDR3 region has the DNA TGTGCCAGCAGTCCTAGCGGGAGCAAGGTCAATGAGCAGTTCTTC.